This T cell receptor (beta chain) emerged from a study of cytomegalovirus exposure and HLA in healthy donors. Study details: Earlier, 150 million to 200 million T cells were analyzed, and 117 million unique TCR beta sequences were found among them.

The donors gave bone marrow, and they were healthy. Trimming at V came to 2 bases and at J to 2 bases, leaving 3 bases not matched to a gene. Germline CDR1 MDHEN, CDR2 SYDVKM. CDR3 length: 14 amino acids. General study points: Later work found most CMV-associated TCR beta chains apparently HLA-restricted. Later analysis identified a missense DCLRE1C variant that was linked to TCR beta V- and J-gene trimming.

This clone was seen more than once but under ten times. No antigen is known for it. The PCR employed 60 Vbeta primers together with 13 Jbeta primers. Clones were read by immunoSEQ multiplex PCR, and TCRdb kept only the in-frame ones, dropping some. This table holds 110,000 or so clones, about 79% found once. The V call is TRBV28, the J call TRBJ2-7; 7 positions match TRBD2. The sequencing sample was made of PBMCs. The TCR comes from a woman younger than 35 in good health and CMV-seronegative. The CDR3, as DNA: TGTGCCAGCAGTTTAGGAGCGGGGACCTACGAGCAGTACTTC. Protein sequence: CASSLGAGTYEQYF.